This T cell receptor beta chain was identified in a study of identical twins. TCRdb re-analysed the 5' RACE reads in MiXCR, keeping a single row per CDR3 protein. The data contain about 220,000 distinct CDR3 sequences, around 8% of them singletons. Study-level results: Conclusions rested on cross-sectional statistics rather than following the same donors. There were fewer insertions in abundant cord blood beta clonotypes, but memory repertoires showed no such pattern.

This clonotype was found a few times. Its antigen remains unidentified. This CDR3 is built from 19 residues. Unmatched junction bases numbered 15, after V lost 2 bases and J lost 1 base. These data also formed part of another study, on yellow fever vaccine responses in identical twins.

The chain recombines TRBV12-3 or TRBV12-4 with TRBJ2-5; 8 bases are shared with TRBD1. This receptor was obtained from a woman aged 18-29 years in good health. The sequencing sample was made of memory (CD45RO+) T cells sorted from blood. The CDR3 DNA follows: TGTGCCAGCAGTTTACTTTCCGGGACAGGTAGGGGGTCCCAAGAGACCCAGTACTTC. This sequence encodes CASSLLSGTGRGSQETQYF.